A single sample is the source of the 12 T cell receptor beta chains below, sequenced in a study of T cell responses to AZD1222 COVID-19 vaccine (dated by TCRdb to the early 2020s). Libraries were built with the immunoSEQ multiplex PCR assay. Imported from immuneACCESS, the table was reduced by TCRdb to in-frame sequences with V and J called. These copies leave out some clones; in studies compared against another copy, an unresolved V gene accounts for under half, and the cause of the remainder is not known. Across this sample there are 55,000 to 75,000 clones, with 85% seen only once. Clones ranked in the top ten supply roughly 20% of the sample. The sample's time point, from its label and the paper: baseline before first vaccination. The sequences come from peripheral blood, collected on day 0 of AZD1222 vaccination. The receptors here all came from an adult in good health.

The J gene is TRBJ1-4, the V gene TRBV29-1; maybe TRBD1 (6 bases). This CDR3 has 12 amino acids. Germline V CDR1 and CDR2: SQVTM, ANQGSEA. The germline V and J ends were trimmed by 4 bases and 16 bases, with 19 bases remaining between them. The CDR3 coding sequence is TGCAGCGTTGGAATCGCGGGGGGCGGGAGGTTTTTT. It is translated as CSVGIAGGGRFF.

This chain links TRBV11-2 with TRBJ1-2; D not resolved. The V gene lost 0 bases and the J gene lost 6 bases, with 8 bases spanning the gap. The CDR3 consists of 13 residues. CDR1 and CDR2 from the germline V gene are SGHAT and FQNNGV. The CDR3 protein is CASSLDGNDGYTF. CDR3 DNA sequence: TGTGCCAGCAGCTTAGATGGCAACGATGGCTACACCTTC.

V gene TRBV6-2 or TRBV6-3 combines with J gene TRBJ2-3; unclear D gene. Trimming stripped 6 bases from V and 7 bases from J, with 23 bases between. Germline-derived CDR1 and CDR2 are MNHEY and SVGEGT. CDR3 length equals 16 residues. CDR3 sequence: CASSFPPPPVGHTQYF. As DNA, the CDR3 is TGTGCCAGCAGCTTCCCGCCCCCCCCCGTCGGGCATACGCAGTATTTT.

The chain has TRBV2 and TRBJ2-4, with D maybe TRBD2 (7 bases). This CDR3 contains 13 residues. Germline values: CDR1 SNHLY, CDR2 FYNNEI. Trimming removed 1 base from V and 9 bases from J, with 10 bases in between. CDR3 amino acids: CASSEGRGGIQYF. The CDR3 DNA sequence: TGTGCCAGCAGTGAAGGAAGGGGGGGCATTCAGTACTTC. Together with reference TRBV2 and TRBJ2-4, the CDR3 gives the full variable domain: EPEVTQTPSHQVTQMGQEVILRCVPISNHLYFYWYRQILGQKVEFLVSFYNNEISEKSEIFDDQFSVERPDGSNFTLKIRSTKLEDSAMYFCASSEGRGGIQYFGAGTRLSVL.

This clone has just a few counts. This chain uses TRBV27 with TRBJ1-1, with TRBD1 as a possible D gene (6 bases). Germline loops: CDR1 MNHEY, CDR2 SMNVEV (reference sequence). The CDR3 spans 14 residues. The V end lost 3 bases, the J end lost 6 bases, and 14 bases lay between the germline ends. CDR3 protein: CASSLRGGIAEAFF. CDR3 sequence (DNA): TGTGCCAGCAGTTTGAGGGGGGGAATAGCTGAAGCTTTCTTT.

The V and J genes are TRBV11-3 and TRBJ1-2; D unclear. The CDR3 length is 12 residues. Trimming shortened V by 4 bases and J by 3 bases, and 6 bases separated the two germline ends. Germline lookup yields CDR1 SGHNT and CDR2 YENEEA. The CDR3 DNA reads as TGTGCCAGCAGCTACGGACACTATGGCTACACCTTC. It codes for CASSYGHYGYTF.

The chain joins TRBV4-2 to TRBJ1-3; D might be TRBD1 (5 bases). Trimming stripped 0 bases from V and 0 bases from J, with 15 bases between. The CDR3 loop spans 18 amino acids. Germline V CDR1 and CDR2: LGHNA, YNFKEQ. The CDR3 bases are TGTGCCAGCAGCCAAGAGGGGCAAGGGATTCCCTCTGGAAACACCATATATTTT. This translates into CASSQEGQGIPSGNTIYF.

The chain joins TRBV18 to TRBJ1-4, with D possibly TRBD1 on 5 matching bases. Germline V gene sequence: CDR1 KGHSH, CDR2 LQKENI. V was pared by 3 bases and J by 0 bases, with 14 bases between. The CDR3 loop spans 17 amino acids. The CDR3 DNA sequence: TGTGCCAGCTCACCCGAGTCGACAGTTGCAACTAATGAAAAACTGTTTTTT. This codes for CASSPESTVATNEKLFF.

This sequence joins TRBV4-2 and TRBJ2-7, with TRBD2 matching over 12 bases. The CDR3 loop spans 16 amino acids. V lost 4 bases and J lost 2; bases outside the gene matches: 6. The germline gives CDR1 LGHNA, CDR2 YNFKEQ. In DNA, the CDR3 is TGTGCCAGCAGCCCGAGCCTAGCGGGAGGGCCCTACGAGCAGTACTTC. This sequence encodes CASSPSLAGGPYEQYF.

The rearrangement uses TRBV11-2 and TRBJ1-4; D perhaps matches TRBD1 (6 bases). V dropped 5 bases and J dropped 5 bases, with 15 bases sitting between them. Germline CDR1 reads SGHAT; CDR2 reads FQNNGV. CDR3 length: 15 residues. CDR3 in DNA: TGTGCCAGCAGCCGCCCCACAGGGAGCAATGAAAAACTGTTTTTT. Translation gives CASSRPTGSNEKLFF.

The chain uses TRBV7-9 and TRBJ2-1; TRBD2 aligns across 7 bases. This CDR3 is built from 16 residues. Unmatched junction bases numbered 5, after V lost 0 bases and J lost 3 bases. Germline CDR1 SEHNR, CDR2 FQNEAQ (reference sequence). CDR3 in amino acids: CASSLALTGGYNEQFF. CDR3 nucleotides: TGTGCCAGCAGCTTAGCGCTAACGGGGGGCTACAATGAGCAGTTCTTC. Looking up the rest from reference TRBV7-9 and TRBJ2-1 gives the full variable domain: DTGVSQNPRHKITKRGQNVTFRCDPISEHNRLYWYRQTLGQGPEFLTYFQNEAQLEKSRLLSDRFSAERPKGSFSTLEIQRTEQGDSAMYLCASSLALTGGYNEQFFGPGTRLTVL.

The chain has TRBV6-5 and TRBJ2-2, with 14 bases identical to TRBD2. The CDR3 totals 15 residues. Germline lookup yields CDR1 MNHEY and CDR2 SVGAGI. With V trimmed by 7 bases and J by 4 bases, 2 bases remained unmatched. The CDR3 here is CASNGLAGGTGELFF. The CDR3 bases are TGTGCCAGCAACGGACTAGCGGGAGGCACCGGGGAGCTGTTTTTT.